These T cell receptor beta chains were read from a single sample in a study of cytomegalovirus exposure and HLA in healthy donors. TCRdb's table, derived via immunoSEQ multiplex PCR, lists solely in-frame clones and lacks some. The table has around 150,000 clones, 70% to 90% seen once. The sample comprised PBMCs. The receptors were sampled from a man between 18 and 35 years old in good health and CMV-seropositive. The CDR3 runs from the conserved cysteine through the conserved F or W. D genes are given only for firm matches. Expanded clones are given a class, and other clones once, few, many or no size at all.

>12|NA|TRBV5-6|TRBJ2-7|TRBD1
TGTGCCAGCAGCTTGTTGGCCGGGACAGGGGACTTC
CASSLLAGTGDF
>14|NA|TRBV4-2|TRBJ2-5|NA
TGTGCCAGCAGCCAAGAGGTTAGGGGAGAGACCCAGTACTTC
CASSQEVRGETQYF
>13|NA|TRBV7-9|TRBJ2-7|NA
TGTGCCAGCAGCTTAGCGGGCGTAGGCGAGCAGTACTTC
CASSLAGVGEQYF
>13|NA|TRBV9|TRBJ2-7|TRBD1
TGTGCCAGCGGGACAGGGAAAGCCTACGAGCAGTACTTC
CASGTGKAYEQYF
>12|NA|TRBV27|TRBJ2-5|TRBD1
TGTGCCAGCAGTCAAACAGGGGCGCCCAGTCACTTC
CASSQTGAPSHF
>17|NA|TRBV19|TRBJ1-5|NA
TGTGCCAGTAGAAGAGGACAAGGGATCGATAGCAATCAGCCCCAGCATTTT
CASRRGQGIDSNQPQHF
>16|few|TRBV6-1|TRBJ2-1|TRBD2
TGTGCCAGCAGTGTTACCGGGACTAGCGGGGCCAATGAGCAGTTCTTC
CASSVTGTSGANEQFF
>15|NA|TRBV28|TRBJ1-6|NA
TGTGCCAGCAAAACCGACAGTGTTCCTAATTCACCCCTCCACTTT
CASKTDSVPNSPLHF
>16|NA|TRBV7-8|TRBJ2-1|TRBD1
TGTGCCAGCAGCTTAGTCCGGGACAGGGATGACAATGAGCAGTTCTTC
CASSLVRDRDDNEQFF
>14|NA|TRBV4-3|TRBJ2-7|NA
TGCGCCAGCAGCCGCCGCACAGAGTCCTACGAGCAGTACTTC
CASSRRTESYEQYF
>15|NA|TRBV6-5|TRBJ1-5|NA
TGTGCCAGCAGTAAACAGGGATTCGGCAATCAGCCCCAGCATTTT
CASSKQGFGNQPQHF
>15|NA|TRBV2|TRBJ1-6|NA
TGTGCCAGCAGGGAACCAGGGGCAGGGAATTCACCCCTCCACTTT
CASREPGAGNSPLHF
>13|NA|TRBV5-5|TRBJ1-1|NA
TGTGCCAGCAGTCCCTTCTCTCGTCGGGAAGCTTTCTTT
CASSPFSRREAFF
>14|NA|TRBV5-4|TRBJ1-6|TRBD1
TGTGCCAGCAGCCAGACAGGGTATAATTCACCCCTCCACTTT
CASSQTGYNSPLHF
>17|NA|TRBV11-2|TRBJ2-1|TRBD2
TGTGCCAGCAGCTTAGCTTCTAGCGGGGGGATATTTAATGAGCAGTTCTTC
CASSLASSGGIFNEQFF
>15|few|TRBV2|TRBJ2-6|NA
TGTGCCAGCGGCAACAGGATCTCTGGGGCCAACGGCCTGACTTTC
CASGNRISGANGLTF